This TCR beta chain stems from a study of T cell responses to AZD1222 COVID-19 vaccine. Measured with immunoSEQ multiplex PCR; TCRdb has only the in-frame clones, and not every one. The repertoire consists of 130,000 or so clones, with roughly 84% occurring once and the leading ten covering about 12%. Whole-study results and caveats: The study identified only six AZD1222 recipients as seropositive at baseline. Clonal diversity was possibly underestimated; the donors were predominantly white British and more often female. Sampling that yielded the repertoires occurred only after the peak T cell response.

In regard to this clone: What it binds is unknown.

Germline lookup yields CDR1 SGHAT and CDR2 FQNNGV. There are 13 residues in the CDR3. V lost 5 bases and J lost 8; bases outside the gene matches: 8. The TCR originated in an adult in good health. The V gene is TRBV11-2, the J gene TRBJ1-1; 7 positions match TRBD1. The specimen was peripheral blood, collected on day 0 of AZD1222 vaccination. CDR3 sequence reads: CASSEGAPREAFF. The CDR3 DNA reads TGTGCCAGCAGCGAGGGGGCCCCCAGGGAAGCTTTCTTT.